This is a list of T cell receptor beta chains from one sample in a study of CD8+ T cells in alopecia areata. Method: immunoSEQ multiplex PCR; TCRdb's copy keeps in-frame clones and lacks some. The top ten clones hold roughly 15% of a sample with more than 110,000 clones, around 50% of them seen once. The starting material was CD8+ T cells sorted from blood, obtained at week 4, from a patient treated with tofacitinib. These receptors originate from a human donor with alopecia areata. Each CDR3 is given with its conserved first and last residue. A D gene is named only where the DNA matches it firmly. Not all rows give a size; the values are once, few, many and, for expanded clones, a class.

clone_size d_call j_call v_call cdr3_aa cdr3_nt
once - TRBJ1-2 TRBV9 CASSEGHVYTF TGTGCCAGCAGCGAGGGACATGTCTACACCTTC
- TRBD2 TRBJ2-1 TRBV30 CAWDPGAPPAGVGSEQFF TGTGCCTGGGACCCCGGGGCCCCACCAGCGGGGGTGGGGAGTGAGCAGTTCTTC
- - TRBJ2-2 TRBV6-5 CASSYEGLGELFF TGTGCCAGCAGTTACGAGGGGCTCGGGGAGCTGTTTTTT
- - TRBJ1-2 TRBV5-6 CASSLETGGGYTF TGTGCCAGCAGCTTGGAAACCGGTGGAGGCTACACCTTC
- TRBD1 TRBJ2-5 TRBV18 CASSPFTTRGTGLETQYF TGTGCCAGCTCACCATTCACGACTCGCGGGACAGGGCTAGAGACCCAGTACTTC
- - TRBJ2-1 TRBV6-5 CASSRQPDNEQFF TGTGCCAGCAGTAGACAGCCTGACAATGAGCAGTTCTTC
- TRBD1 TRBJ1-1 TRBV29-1 CSAQTGEDEAFF TGCAGCGCACAGACAGGGGAGGATGAAGCTTTCTTT
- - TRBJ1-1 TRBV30 CAATPLGTEAFF TGTGCCGCGACCCCCCTCGGCACTGAAGCTTTCTTT
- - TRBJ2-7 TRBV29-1 CSVERLGGDEQYF TGCAGCGTTGAAAGGCTGGGGGGCGACGAGCAGTACTTC
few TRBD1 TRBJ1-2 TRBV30 CALLTGGPYGYTF TGTGCCTTACTAACAGGGGGCCCCTATGGCTACACCTTC
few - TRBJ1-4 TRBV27 CASGPGRYEKLFF TGTGCCAGCGGACCGGGGCGGTATGAAAAACTGTTTTTT
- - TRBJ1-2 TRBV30 CAWSCYGYTF TGTGCCTGGAGTTGCTATGGCTACACCTTC
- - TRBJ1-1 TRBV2 CASSESDAPEAFF TGTGCCAGCAGTGAATCGGACGCTCCCGAAGCTTTCTTT
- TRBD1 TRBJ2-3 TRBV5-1 CASRWTGGTDTQYF TGCGCCAGCCGATGGACAGGGGGTACAGATACGCAGTATTTT
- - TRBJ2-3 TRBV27 CASTGLGITDTQYF TGTGCCAGCACGGGACTGGGTATCACAGATACGCAGTATTTT
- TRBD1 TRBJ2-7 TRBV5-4 CASSWDRGHEQYF TGTGCCAGCAGCTGGGACAGGGGCCACGAGCAGTACTTC
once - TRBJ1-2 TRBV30 CAWSTYGGGYTF TGTGCCTGGAGCACCTATGGGGGGGGTTACACCTTC
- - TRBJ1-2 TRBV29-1 CSVEDGERNYGYTF TGCAGCGTCGAAGACGGGGAGAGGAACTATGGCTACACCTTC
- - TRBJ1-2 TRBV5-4 CASHLGDGYTF TGTGCCAGCCACTTAGGGGATGGCTACACCTTC
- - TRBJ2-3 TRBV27 CASSFQAGADTQYF TGTGCCAGCAGTTTCCAAGCAGGGGCAGATACGCAGTATTTT
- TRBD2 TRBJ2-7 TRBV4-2 CASSQDPGGYEQYF TGTGCCAGCAGCCAAGATCCGGGAGGCTACGAGCAGTACTTC
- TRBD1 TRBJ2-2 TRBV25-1 CASTDRELVGELFF TGTGCCAGCACCGACAGGGAACTAGTCGGGGAGCTGTTTTTT
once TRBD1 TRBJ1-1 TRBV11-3 CASSLGTGAEAFF TGTGCCAGCAGCTTAGGGACAGGGGCTGAAGCTTTCTTT
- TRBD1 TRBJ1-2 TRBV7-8 CASSPETGLYGYTF TGTGCCAGCAGCCCCGAGACAGGGCTCTATGGCTACACCTTC
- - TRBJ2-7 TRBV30 CAWSEGVRGVYEQYF TGTGCCTGGAGTGAAGGCGTCAGGGGGGTCTACGAGCAGTACTTC
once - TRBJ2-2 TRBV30 CAWSRASENTGELFF TGTGCCTGGAGTAGGGCTAGCGAGAACACCGGGGAGCTGTTTTTT
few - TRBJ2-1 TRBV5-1 CASSQTSNEQFF TGCGCCAGCAGCCAGACTAGCAATGAGCAGTTCTTC
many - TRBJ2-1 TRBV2 CASTEDPTPYEQFF TGTGCCAGCACCGAGGACCCAACCCCCTATGAGCAGTTCTTC
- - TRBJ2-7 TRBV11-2 CASSLTGTYEQYF TGTGCCAGCAGCTTGACAGGTACCTACGAGCAGTACTTC
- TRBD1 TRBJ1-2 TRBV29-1 CSVVDRENYGYTF TGCAGCGTTGTGGACAGGGAAAACTATGGCTACACCTTC
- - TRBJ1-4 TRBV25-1 CASSYGPFGLFF TGTGCCAGCAGTTACGGCCCTTTTGGTCTGTTTTTT
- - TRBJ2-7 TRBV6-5 CASSFGGSYEQYF TGTGCCAGCAGTTTCGGGGGTTCCTACGAGCAGTACTTC
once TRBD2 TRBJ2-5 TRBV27 CASSLTSGGEETQYF TGTGCCAGCAGTTTGACTAGCGGGGGGGAAGAGACCCAGTACTTC
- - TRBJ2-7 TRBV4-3 CASSQENHNYYEQYF TGCGCCAGCAGCCAAGAGAACCATAACTACTACGAGCAGTACTTC
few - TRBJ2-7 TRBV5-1 CASSFRQILGLYSYEQYF TGCGCCAGCAGCTTCCGACAGATCTTGGGCCTGTATTCCTACGAGCAGTACTTC
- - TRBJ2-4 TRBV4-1 CASSQEAATIIQYF TGCGCCAGCAGCCAAGAGGCGGCCACGATCATTCAGTACTTC
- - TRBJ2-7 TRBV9 CASSVTPAYEQYF TGTGCCAGCAGCGTAACCCCCGCCTACGAGCAGTACTTC
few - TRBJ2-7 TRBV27 CASSLSRLGSSYEQYF TGTGCCAGCAGTTTATCGCGACTGGGGAGCTCCTACGAGCAGTACTTC
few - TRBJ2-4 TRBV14 CASSQDLGAGNIQYF TGTGCCAGCAGCCAAGATCTGGGGGCGGGAAACATTCAGTACTTC
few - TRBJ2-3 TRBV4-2 CASSQSGATDTQYF TGTGCCAGCAGCCAATCCGGGGCCACAGATACGCAGTATTTT
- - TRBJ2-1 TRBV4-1 CASSQGVYNEQFF TGCGCCAGCAGCCAAGGGGTCTACAATGAGCAGTTCTTC
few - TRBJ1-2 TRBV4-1 CASSQDRGLGNGYTF TGCGCCAGCAGCCAAGATCGGGGGTTGGGGAATGGCTACACCTTC
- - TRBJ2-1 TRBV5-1 CASSEGPSDSGNEQFF TGCGCCAGCAGCGAAGGCCCTAGCGACTCAGGGAATGAGCAGTTCTTC
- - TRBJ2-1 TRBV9 CASSVRTGYVNEQFF TGTGCCAGCAGCGTACGAACAGGTTATGTCAATGAGCAGTTCTTC